What follows is one T cell receptor (beta chain) and its context. The antigen is not known. The unexposed donors gave CD4+ T cells in about 2010-2019, prior to COVID-19. CD4+ T cells were isolated from the cells after around 11 days of culture. Measured with immunoSEQ multiplex PCR; TCRdb has only the in-frame clones, and not every one. Of some 21,000 clones in the sample, just under 80% were seen once. From germline, CDR1 is KGHSH and CDR2 LQKENI. The J segment lost 5 bases and the V segment lost 2 bases, leaving 7 bases of the junction unmatched. The CDR3 sequence is 16 residues long. This record belongs to a study of CD4 T cells in relation to SARS-CoV-2 and coronaviruses.

The sequence derives from a human donor in good health. The sample comprised CD4+ T cells from PBMCs, cultured in vitro. The J gene is TRBJ2-1, the V gene TRBV18, with 9 bases lining up with TRBD1. The CDR3 here is CASSPKTGGWNNEQFF. CDR3 DNA: TGTGCCAGCTCACCAAAGACAGGGGGATGGAACAATGAGCAGTTCTTC.